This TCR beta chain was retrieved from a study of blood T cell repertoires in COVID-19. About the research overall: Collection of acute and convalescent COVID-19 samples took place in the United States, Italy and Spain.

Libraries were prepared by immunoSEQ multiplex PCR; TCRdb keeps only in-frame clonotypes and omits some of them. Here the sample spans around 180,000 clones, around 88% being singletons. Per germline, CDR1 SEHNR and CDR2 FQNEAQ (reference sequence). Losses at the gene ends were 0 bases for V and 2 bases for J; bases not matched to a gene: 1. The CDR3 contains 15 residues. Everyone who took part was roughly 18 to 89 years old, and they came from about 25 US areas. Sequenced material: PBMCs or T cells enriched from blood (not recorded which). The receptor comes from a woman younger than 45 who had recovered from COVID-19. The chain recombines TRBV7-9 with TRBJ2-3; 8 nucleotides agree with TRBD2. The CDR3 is CASSLALAATDTQYF. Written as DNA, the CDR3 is TGTGCCAGCAGCTTAGCACTAGCGGCCACAGATACGCAGTATTTT.